This T cell receptor beta chain comes out of a study of T-cell reconstitution after alpha-beta-depleted transplantation in children. TCRbeta library construction was performed incorporating unique molecular identifiers. Each CDR3 protein is one row after TCRdb ran MiXCR on the PCR reads. The profile covers about 22,000 distinct CDR3 sequences, with under 13% appearing a single time and roughly 25% taken by the ten largest. V lost 3 bases, J lost 0 bases, and 7 bases lay in between. The CDR3 is 14 amino acids. The germline CDR1 and CDR2 sequences are SGHAT and FQNNGV. The receptor comes from a human donor who donated a stem cell graft to a child with chronic granulomatous disease. The rearrangement joins TRBV11-2 to TRBJ2-3; the D call may be TRBD1 or TRBD2 (5 bases each). Here the sequenced sample was PBMCs from the stem cell graft donor, taken from the stem cell graft. The CDR3 loop reads CASSLGDSTDTQYF. The CDR3 DNA reads as TGTGCCAGCAGCTTGGGGGACAGCACAGATACGCAGTATTTT.